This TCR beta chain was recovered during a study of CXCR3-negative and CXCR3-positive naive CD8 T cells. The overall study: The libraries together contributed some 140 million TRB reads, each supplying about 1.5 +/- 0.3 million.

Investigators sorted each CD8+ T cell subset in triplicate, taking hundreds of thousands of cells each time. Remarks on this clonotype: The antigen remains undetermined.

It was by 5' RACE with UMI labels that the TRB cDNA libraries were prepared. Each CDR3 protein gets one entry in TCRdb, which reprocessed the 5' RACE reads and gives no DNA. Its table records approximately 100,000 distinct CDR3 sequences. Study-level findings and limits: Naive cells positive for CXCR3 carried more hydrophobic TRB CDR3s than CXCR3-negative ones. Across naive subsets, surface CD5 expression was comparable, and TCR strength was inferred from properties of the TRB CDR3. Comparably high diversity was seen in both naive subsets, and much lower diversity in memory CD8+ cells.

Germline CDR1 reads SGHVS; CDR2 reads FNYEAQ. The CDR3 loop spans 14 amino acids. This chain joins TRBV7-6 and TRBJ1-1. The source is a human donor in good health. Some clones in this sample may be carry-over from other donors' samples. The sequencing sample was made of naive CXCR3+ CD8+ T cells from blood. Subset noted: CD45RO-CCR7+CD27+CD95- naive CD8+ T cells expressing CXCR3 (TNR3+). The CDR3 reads CASSSYGENAEAFF.